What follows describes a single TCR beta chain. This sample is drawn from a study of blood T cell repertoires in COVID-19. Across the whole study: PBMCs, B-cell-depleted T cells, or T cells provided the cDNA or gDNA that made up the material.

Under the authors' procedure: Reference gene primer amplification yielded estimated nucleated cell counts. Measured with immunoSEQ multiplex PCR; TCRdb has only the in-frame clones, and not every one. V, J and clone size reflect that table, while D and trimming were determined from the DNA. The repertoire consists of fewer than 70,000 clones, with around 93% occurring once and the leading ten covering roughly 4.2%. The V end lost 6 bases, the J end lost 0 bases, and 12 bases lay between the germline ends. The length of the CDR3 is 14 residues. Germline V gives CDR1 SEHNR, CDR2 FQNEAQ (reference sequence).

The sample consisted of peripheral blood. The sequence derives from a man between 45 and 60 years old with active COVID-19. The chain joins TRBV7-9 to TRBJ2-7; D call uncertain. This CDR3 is CASSRSSSSYEQYF. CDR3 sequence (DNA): TGTGCCAGCAGTCGTAGCTCAAGCTCCTACGAGCAGTACTTC.